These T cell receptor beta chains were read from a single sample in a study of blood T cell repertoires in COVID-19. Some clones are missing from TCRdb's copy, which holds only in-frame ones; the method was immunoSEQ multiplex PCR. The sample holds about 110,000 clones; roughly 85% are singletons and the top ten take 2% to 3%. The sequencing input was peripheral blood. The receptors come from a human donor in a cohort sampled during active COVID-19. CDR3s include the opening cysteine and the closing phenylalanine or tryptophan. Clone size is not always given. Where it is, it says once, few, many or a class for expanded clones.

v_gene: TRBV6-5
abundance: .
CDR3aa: CASSYSQGYYGYTF

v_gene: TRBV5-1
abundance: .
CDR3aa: CASSTDRDGYEQYF

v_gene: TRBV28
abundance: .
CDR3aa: CASSFNSLQETQYF

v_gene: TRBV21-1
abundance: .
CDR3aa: CASSKGRGRWTEAFF

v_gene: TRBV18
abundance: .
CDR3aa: CASSPRNSGSSYNEQFF

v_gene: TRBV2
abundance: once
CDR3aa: CASSPREELFF

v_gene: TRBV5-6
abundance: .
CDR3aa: CASSIRDYNEQFF

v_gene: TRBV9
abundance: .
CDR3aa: CASSEQGQTDTQYF

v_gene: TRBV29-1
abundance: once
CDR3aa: CSVEPGQGTGFQETQYF

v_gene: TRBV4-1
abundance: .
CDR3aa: CASSQVLAQRYYGYTF

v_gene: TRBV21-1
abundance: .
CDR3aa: CASSTKDRGVEQYF

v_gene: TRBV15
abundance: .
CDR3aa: CATSRDHGVNYEQYF

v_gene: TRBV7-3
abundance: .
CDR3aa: CASSLTPNLAGEDNEQFF

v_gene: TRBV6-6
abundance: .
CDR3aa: CASIGGGIYEQYF

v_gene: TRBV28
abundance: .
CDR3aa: CASSSRTGGPWNEQFF

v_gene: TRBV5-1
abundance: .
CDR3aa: CASSPAGNEQFF

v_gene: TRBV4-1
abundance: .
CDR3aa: CASSRQISLAGAYEQYF

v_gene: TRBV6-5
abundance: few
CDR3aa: CASTAGWSNQPQHF

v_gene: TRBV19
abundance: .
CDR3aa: CASSMSQGADQPQHF

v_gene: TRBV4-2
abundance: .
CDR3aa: CASSQDQYNEQFF

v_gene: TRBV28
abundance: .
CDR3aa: CASSLRGLTYEQYF

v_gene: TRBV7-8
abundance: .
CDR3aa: CASSPPQGQGGNTIYF

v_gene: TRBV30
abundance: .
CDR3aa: CAWSRDRTSGRAGADTQYF

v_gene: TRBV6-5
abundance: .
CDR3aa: CASTRVGGGTEAFF

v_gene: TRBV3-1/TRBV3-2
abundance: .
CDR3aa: CASSPHRGRTEAFF

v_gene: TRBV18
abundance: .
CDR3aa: CASSPPGAGITNTEAFF

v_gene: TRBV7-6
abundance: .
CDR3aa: CASSLAGAEKNEQYF

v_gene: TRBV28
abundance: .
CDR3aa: CASRIQGDTQYF

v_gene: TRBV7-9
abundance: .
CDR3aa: CASSVGSSDSPLHF

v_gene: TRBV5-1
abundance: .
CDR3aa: CASMAGLNTEAFF

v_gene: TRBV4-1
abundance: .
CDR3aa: CASSPQGQEYYGYTF